This T cell receptor (beta chain) derives from a study of blood T cell repertoires in COVID-19. Study-level background: Italy, Spain and the United States were the sources of the convalescent and acute COVID-19 samples.

In the original processing: Using reference gene primer amplification, nucleated cell counts were estimated. Libraries were prepared by immunoSEQ multiplex PCR; TCRdb keeps only in-frame clonotypes and omits some of them. V and J calls and clone size are those listed in that table; D and trimming were worked out from the DNA. Of roughly 180,000 clones in the sample, roughly 76% were seen once. CDR1 is ENHRY and CDR2 is SYGVKD in the germline V gene. Germline trimming cut 5 bases from V and 4 bases from J; bases unmatched to any gene: 7. CDR3 length equals 14 residues. Seattle patient enrollment occurred during active infection, with longitudinal follow-up thereafter.

The V call is TRBV10-3, the J call TRBJ2-7; TRBD1 aligns across 8 bases. The sequence came from a woman in her forties with COVID-19, enrolled during active disease. Sample: peripheral blood. The CDR3: CAISQGAAKYEQYF. CDR3 in DNA: TGTGCCATCAGTCAGGGGGCGGCGAAATACGAGCAGTACTTC.